This passage covers 4 T cell receptor beta chains from one sample sequenced in a study of identical twins. One entry per CDR3 protein results from TCRdb running MiXCR on the 5' RACE reads. The sample has about 570,000 distinct CDR3 sequences; 9% to 10% are singletons. This sample also appeared in a second study, on yellow fever vaccine responses in identical twins.

The sample comprised PBMCs. Every receptor here comes from a woman under 30 in good health.

There are many counts of this clonotype. The CDR3 loop is CASSRGGIPKGSNEQFF. The CDR3 DNA is TGCGCCAGCAGCCGCGGGGGAATTCCGAAGGGGAGCAATGAGCAGTTCTTC. The V gene is TRBV5-1, the J gene TRBJ2-1, with 7 nucleotides matching TRBD2. This CDR3 has 17 amino acids. Germline V gene lookup returns CDR1 SGHRS and CDR2 YFSETQ. The J segment lost 6 bases and the V segment lost 4 bases, leaving 16 bases of the junction unmatched.

This clonotype has a handful of counts. The genes are TRBV14 and TRBJ2-3; 12 bases map to TRBD2. The CDR3 extends over 17 amino acids. Trimming at V came to 5 bases and at J to 2 bases, leaving 8 bases not matched to a gene. Germline V lookup: CDR1 SGHDN, CDR2 FVKESK. The chain's CDR3 is CASSSPTSGGNTDTQYF. CDR3 sequence (DNA): TGTGCCAGCAGCTCTCCGACTAGCGGGGGTAACACAGATACGCAGTATTTT.

This clonotype was observed a few times. The rearrangement joins TRBV11-2 to TRBJ2-1; 9 nucleotides line up with TRBD2. CDR3 size: 17 residues. Trimming took 0 bases from V and 4 from J; bases not matched to a gene: 7. Looked up from germline, CDR1 is SGHAT and CDR2 is FQNNGV. DNA of the CDR3: TGTGCCAGCAGCTTAGACTCGCCTAGCGGGAATTACAATGAGCAGTTCTTC. It specifies CASSLDSPSGNYNEQFF.

Details on this clonotype: A junction end diverges from the germline sequence, so it may reflect a read error. In DNA form, the CDR3 reads TGTGCCAGCGGCCAATTCGCGGGCTACGAGCAGTACTTC. This codes for CASGQFAGYEQYF. V gene TRBV3-1 combines with J gene TRBJ2-7, with D possibly being TRBD2 (5 bases). The V gene's germline CDR1 is LGHDT and CDR2 YNNKEL (reference sequence). This CDR3 has 13 residues.